This T cell receptor beta chain was observed in a study of OX40 agonist ivuxolimab in advanced cancers. The CDR3 sequence is 13 residues long. The ends were cut back, 7 bases at V and 4 bases at J, with 13 bases in the middle. Germline V gene data show CDR1 as MNHNY and CDR2 as SVGAGI (reference sequence). TCRdb's table, derived via immunoSEQ multiplex PCR, lists solely in-frame clones and lacks some. The sample yields 10,000 to 15,000 clones, about three quarters seen once. The sample holds a few counts of this clone. The source material was CD4+ or CD8+ T cells sorted from blood, sampled in a trial of the OX40 agonist ivuxolimab. The TCR was taken from an adult with an advanced solid tumor such as melanoma, head and neck, liver or kidney cancer. This chain links TRBV6-6 with TRBJ2-5, with unresolved D. CDR3 protein: CASTDVALETQYF. DNA for the CDR3: TGTGCCAGCACCGACGTGGCGTTAGAGACCCAGTACTTC.